The clone carrying this T cell receptor (beta chain) has only a few counts. As yet, its antigen is unknown. The data derive from a study of CD8+ T cells in alopecia areata. Study-wide points: For patients receiving tofacitinib, scalp clonality and expanded CD8+ clones among the top 100 significantly decreased. A great number of expanded lesional clones endured in scalp and blood during tofacitinib. Given one nonresponder, whether baseline CD8+ expansion relates to response remains uncertain.

Treatment here: oral pan-JAK inhibitor, 5-10 mg twice daily. PBMCs, the starting material, were the source of sorted CD4+ and CD8+ T cells. Investigators isolated RNA and reverse transcribed it into cDNA to act as the sequencing template. Assay: immunoSEQ multiplex PCR; the TCRdb copy retains only in-frame clones and omits some. The data contain about 220,000 clones, about 50% of them singletons. Trimming shortened V by 0 bases and J by 7 bases, and 6 bases separated the two germline ends. The CDR3 has 13 residues. Germline V CDR1 and CDR2: MGHRA, YSYEKL. The chain joins TRBV4-1 to TRBJ1-4; no clear D. This TCR was recovered from a human donor with alopecia areata. Here the sequenced sample was CD4+ T cells sorted from blood, taken at week 4, from a patient treated with tofacitinib. The CDR3 region has the DNA TGCGCCAGCAGCCAAGATCGGAGTGAAAAACTGTTTTTT. It translates to CASSQDRSEKLFF.